Listed below are T cell receptor beta chains from one sample, sequenced in a study of post-analysis software for immune sequencing data. Each CDR3 protein gets one entry after TCRdb re-called the PCR reads with MiXCR. There are about 540,000 distinct CDR3 sequences in the sample; 30% to 40% occur only once, and 4.5% to 7.5% lies in the top ten. The sequenced material came from blood. The origin of the receptors is a girl aged 2-17 years with multiple sclerosis. Each CDR3 is given without its conserved first and last residue. The order of the fields is V gene, CDR3 protein.

TRBV20-1,SARRFQGVGNQPQH
TRBV11-1,ASSGGQVSKNTEAF
TRBV6-2/TRBV6-3,ASSYALGTDFYEQY
TRBV2,ASSGLAGGEETQY
TRBV5-5,ASSLYRDLGAQH
TRBV14,ASSQEGWYQETQY
TRBV5-1,ASSLPGTSGANEQF
TRBV20-1,SAIYTTGGMNTEAF
TRBV20-1,SASDGRIGYT
TRBV6-5,ASRRDSFEAF
TRBV25-1,ASSVGTVEAF
TRBV7-2,ASAGGQHSYEQY
TRBV10-3,AISGDGRTEAF
TRBV27,ASSRGRGVIGYT
TRBV6-2/TRBV6-3,ASSWVSNNEQF
TRBV6-5,ASIPNGLAGEQY
TRBV9,ASSVGPLNSPLH
TRBV12-3/TRBV12-4,ASSFKSSYNSPLH
TRBV14,ASSQELAGGQTQY
TRBV10-2,ASSADRVGTDTQY
TRBV5-1,ASSFGLVRDNEQF
TRBV5-1,ASRAPNEQF
TRBV29-1,SGGGGQGFWKEETQY
TRBV20-1,SAPGLRDWDEQY
TRBV29-1,SVASPSGAQETQF
TRBV12-3/TRBV12-4,ASRPGRLTYEQY
TRBV4-1,ASSQEYAPDKRGYT
TRBV6-1,ASSELTGPANIYGYT
TRBV7-9,ASSAGLATDTQY
TRBV2,ASSNIPGGDNEQF
TRBV4-2,ASSQDYGGAKETQY